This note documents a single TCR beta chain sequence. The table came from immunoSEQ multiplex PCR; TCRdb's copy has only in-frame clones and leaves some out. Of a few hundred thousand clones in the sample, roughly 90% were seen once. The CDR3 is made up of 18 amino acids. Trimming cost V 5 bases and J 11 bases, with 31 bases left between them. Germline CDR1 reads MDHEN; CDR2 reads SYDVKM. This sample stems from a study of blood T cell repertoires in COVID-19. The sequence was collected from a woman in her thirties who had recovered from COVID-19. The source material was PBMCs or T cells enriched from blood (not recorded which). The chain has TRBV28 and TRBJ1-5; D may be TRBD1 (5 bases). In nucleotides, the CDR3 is TGTGCCAGCAGTCCCGCTGCTCAGACAGTCCCGAAGAGTCATTCCCAGCATTTT. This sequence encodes CASSPAAQTVPKSHSQHF.